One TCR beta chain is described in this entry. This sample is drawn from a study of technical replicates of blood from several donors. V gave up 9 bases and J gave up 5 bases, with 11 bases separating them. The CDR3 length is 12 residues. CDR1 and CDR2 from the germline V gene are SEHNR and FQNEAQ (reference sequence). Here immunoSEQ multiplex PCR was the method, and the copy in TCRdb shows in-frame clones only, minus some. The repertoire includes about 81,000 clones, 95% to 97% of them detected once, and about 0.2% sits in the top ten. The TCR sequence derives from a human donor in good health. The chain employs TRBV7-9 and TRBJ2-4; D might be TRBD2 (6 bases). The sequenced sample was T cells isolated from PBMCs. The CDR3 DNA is TGTGCCAGTGCGACTAGAGAAAACATTCAGTACTTC. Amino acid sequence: CASATRENIQYF.